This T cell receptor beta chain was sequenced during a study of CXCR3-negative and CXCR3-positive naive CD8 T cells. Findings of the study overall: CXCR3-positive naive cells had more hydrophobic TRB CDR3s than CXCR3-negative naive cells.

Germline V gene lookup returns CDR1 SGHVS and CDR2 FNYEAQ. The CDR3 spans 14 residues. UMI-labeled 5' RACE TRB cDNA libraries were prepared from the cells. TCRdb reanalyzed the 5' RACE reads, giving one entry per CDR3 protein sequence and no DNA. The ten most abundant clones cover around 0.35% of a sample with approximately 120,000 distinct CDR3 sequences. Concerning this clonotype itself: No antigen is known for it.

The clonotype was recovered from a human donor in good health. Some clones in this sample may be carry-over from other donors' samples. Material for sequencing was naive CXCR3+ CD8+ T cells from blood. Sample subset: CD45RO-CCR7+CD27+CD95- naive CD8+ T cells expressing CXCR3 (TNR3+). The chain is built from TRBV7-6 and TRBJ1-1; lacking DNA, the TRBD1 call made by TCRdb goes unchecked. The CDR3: CASRLGGANTEAFF.